This T cell receptor (beta chain) was recorded in a study of cytomegalovirus exposure and HLA in healthy donors. About the study: The Caucasian-associated ancestry cluster held around four fifths of around 380 genotyped donors. Overall study results and limits: Among the most significant clusters, several appeared linked to common viral pathogens in a later analysis.

The PCR had 60 Vbeta and 13 Jbeta primers. Generated by immunoSEQ multiplex PCR, the TCRdb table keeps only in-frame clones and is missing some. Altogether approximately 160,000 clones are present, 65% to 70% being singletons, with the ten largest covering 4.5%. The CDR3 is 16 residues long. Trimming took 5 bases from V and 0 from J; bases not matched to a gene: 6. The germline V gene has CDR1 SGHRS and CDR2 YFSETQ. About this clone: Its antigen is unidentified.

Material for sequencing was PBMCs. The chain couples TRBV5-1 to TRBJ2-2; 8 bases line up with TRBD1. The sequence was collected from a woman aged 18-35 years in good health and CMV-seropositive. The CDR3 bases are TGCGCCAGCAGGGAGGTGACAGGGGCGAACACCGGGGAGCTGTTTTTT. Protein sequence: CASREVTGANTGELFF.